Below, one T cell receptor beta chain is given with its context. In the authors' workflow: Researchers report that nucleated cell counts were estimated from reference gene primer amplification. Produced via immunoSEQ multiplex PCR; TCRdb's table is partial and in-frame only. The V and J calls and clone size come from that table; D and trimming were worked out from the DNA. The sample yields some 31,000 clones, around nine tenths seen once. This entry belongs to a study of blood T cell repertoires in COVID-19. Study context: Specimens from acute and convalescent COVID-19 originated in the United States, Italy and Spain. From T cells, B-cell-depleted T cells, or PBMCs came the material, which was cDNA or gDNA.

The V segment lost 6 bases and the J segment 8 bases; nucleotides outside the gene matches: 7. Germline CDR1 reads KGHSH; CDR2 reads LQKENI. The CDR3 has 14 residues. The gene calls are TRBV18 and TRBJ2-1; 10 bases fit TRBD2. The clonotype originates from a human donor in a cohort sampled during active COVID-19. Specimen: peripheral blood. The CDR3 here is CASSLGLAGDEQFF. The CDR3, as DNA: TGTGCCAGCTCCCTGGGGCTAGCGGGAGATGAGCAGTTCTTC. The whole variable domain, filled in from reference TRBV18 and TRBJ2-1, reads NAGVMQNPRHLVRRRGQEARLRCSPMKGHSHVYWYRQLPEEGLKFMVYLQKENIIDESGMPKERFSAEFPKEGPSILRIQQVVRGDSAAYFCASSLGLAGDEQFFGPGTRLTVL.